The rows below give T cell receptor beta chains drawn from one sample of a study of lymphopenia after photon versus proton radiotherapy. Method: immunoSEQ multiplex PCR; TCRdb's copy keeps in-frame clones and lacks some. The sample holds about 33,000 clones; 85% to 90% are singletons and the top ten take roughly 6.2%. The sequenced sample was peripheral blood, obtained from a patient treated with photon-based radiotherapy. These receptors were collected from a woman between 45 and 60 years old with pancreatic cancer. CDR3s include the opening cysteine and the closing phenylalanine or tryptophan. D genes are given only for firm matches. Clone size is given for some rows only: seen once, a few or many times, or a class if the clone is expanded.

J: TRBJ2-7
V: TRBV5-5
size: NA
D: NA
CDR3: CASSLNRGQAYEQYF
DNA: TGTGCCAGCAGCTTGAACAGAGGACAAGCCTACGAGCAGTACTTC

J: TRBJ2-5
V: TRBV9
size: once
D: TRBD2
CDR3: CASSVGLAEETQYF
DNA: TGTGCCAGCAGCGTAGGACTAGCGGAAGAGACCCAGTACTTC

J: TRBJ2-3
V: TRBV6-5
size: NA
D: NA
CDR3: CASQRKGSTDTQYF
DNA: TGTGCCAGTCAGCGTAAGGGGAGCACAGATACGCAGTATTTT

J: TRBJ1-1
V: TRBV27
size: once
D: TRBD1
CDR3: CASTAGTGGMTEAFF
DNA: TGTGCCAGCACCGCGGGGACAGGGGGTATGACTGAAGCTTTCTTT

J: TRBJ2-1
V: TRBV11-3
size: NA
D: NA
CDR3: CASSPGGRDEQFF
DNA: TGTGCCAGCAGCCCTGGGGGGAGAGATGAGCAGTTCTTC

J: TRBJ2-2
V: TRBV27
size: NA
D: NA
CDR3: CASSLSGGGELFF
DNA: TGTGCCAGCAGTTTATCTGGCGGCGGGGAGCTGTTTTTT

J: TRBJ2-1
V: TRBV5-6
size: NA
D: NA
CDR3: CASSLTGVGNEQFF
DNA: TGTGCCAGCAGCTTGACGGGAGTTGGTAATGAGCAGTTCTTC

J: TRBJ1-2
V: TRBV28
size: NA
D: NA
CDR3: CASSLATHDDGYTF
DNA: TGTGCCAGCAGTTTGGCGACACATGACGATGGCTACACCTTC

J: TRBJ1-1
V: TRBV28
size: NA
D: TRBD1
CDR3: CASRADRVTEAFF
DNA: TGTGCCAGCAGGGCGGACAGGGTCACTGAAGCTTTCTTT

J: TRBJ1-2
V: TRBV7-2
size: NA
D: NA
CDR3: CASASSGELGGYTF
DNA: TGTGCCAGCGCTTCATCCGGGGAGCTGGGTGGCTACACCTTC

J: TRBJ2-7
V: TRBV6-1
size: medium-sized
D: NA
CDR3: CASRDPDIIYEQYF
DNA: TGTGCCAGCAGGGACCCCGACATAATCTACGAGCAGTACTTC

J: TRBJ1-1
V: TRBV5-1
size: NA
D: NA
CDR3: CASSFKGQNTEAFF
DNA: TGCGCCAGCAGCTTTAAGGGACAGAACACTGAAGCTTTCTTT

J: TRBJ1-1
V: TRBV28
size: NA
D: NA
CDR3: CASRPAGRGTEAFF
DNA: TGTGCCAGCAGACCCGCCGGTAGGGGCACTGAAGCTTTCTTT

J: TRBJ1-4
V: TRBV7-6
size: NA
D: NA
CDR3: CASSLERTTNEKLFF
DNA: TGTGCCAGCAGCTTAGAACGGACAACTAATGAAAAACTGTTTTTT

J: TRBJ1-5
V: TRBV5-8
size: NA
D: NA
CDR3: CASSFESQHF
DNA: TGTGCCAGCAGCTTTGAGTCCCAGCATTTT

J: TRBJ2-3
V: TRBV14
size: few
D: TRBD1
CDR3: CASSQESTGGADTQYF
DNA: TGTGCCAGCAGCCAAGAGAGTACAGGGGGTGCAGATACGCAGTATTTT

J: TRBJ2-7
V: TRBV7-8
size: once
D: TRBD1
CDR3: CASSRDRQSYEQYF
DNA: TGTGCCAGCAGTCGGGACAGGCAATCCTACGAGCAGTACTTC

J: TRBJ1-1
V: TRBV27
size: NA
D: TRBD1
CDR3: CASSSDQGARTEAFF
DNA: TGTGCCAGCAGTTCTGATCAGGGGGCGCGGACTGAAGCTTTCTTT

J: TRBJ1-5
V: TRBV7-6
size: few
D: NA
CDR3: CASSLGSDSNQPQHF
DNA: TGTGCCAGCAGCTTAGGGAGTGATAGCAATCAGCCCCAGCATTTT

J: TRBJ2-5
V: TRBV7-2
size: NA
D: NA
CDR3: CASSLGRQETQYF
DNA: TGTGCCAGCAGCTTAGGAAGACAAGAGACCCAGTACTTC

J: TRBJ2-7
V: TRBV5-6
size: NA
D: NA
CDR3: CASSFGTSGEQYF
DNA: TGTGCCAGCAGCTTCGGCACATCGGGTGAGCAGTACTTC

J: TRBJ2-4
V: TRBV6-5
size: NA
D: NA
CDR3: CAAVSPLAKNIQYF
DNA: TGTGCCGCCGTTAGTCCACTAGCCAAAAACATTCAGTACTTC

J: TRBJ1-2
V: TRBV6-5
size: NA
D: NA
CDR3: CASSYSTASYGYTF
DNA: TGTGCCAGCAGTTATTCGACAGCCTCCTATGGCTACACCTTC

J: TRBJ2-3
V: TRBV7-2
size: NA
D: TRBD2
CDR3: CASSLVKGLAEPTDTQYF
DNA: TGTGCCAGCAGCTTGGTAAAGGGACTAGCGGAGCCCACAGATACGCAGTATTTT

J: TRBJ2-7
V: TRBV7-6
size: NA
D: TRBD2
CDR3: CASSPGLAGLSYEQYF
DNA: TGTGCCAGCAGCCCGGGACTAGCGGGCCTCTCCTACGAGCAGTACTTC

J: TRBJ1-5
V: TRBV2
size: few
D: NA
CDR3: CASSEGNQPQHF
DNA: TGTGCCAGCAGTGAAGGCAATCAGCCCCAGCATTTT

J: TRBJ1-5
V: TRBV21-1
size: NA
D: NA
CDR3: CASSKGLRTASISPQHF
DNA: TGTGCCAGCAGCAAAGGGTTGAGGACCGCGTCAATCAGCCCCCAGCATTTT

J: TRBJ1-1
V: TRBV5-1
size: NA
D: NA
CDR3: CASTAGGYAEAFF
DNA: TGCGCCAGCACCGCGGGGGGTTACGCTGAAGCTTTCTTT

J: TRBJ2-7
V: TRBV30
size: NA
D: TRBD2
CDR3: CAGNLRGTSYEQYF
DNA: TGTGCCGGGAATTTAAGAGGGACTAGCTACGAGCAGTACTTC

J: TRBJ2-3
V: TRBV6-4
size: NA
D: NA
CDR3: CASSADRTDTQYF
DNA: TGTGCCAGCAGTGCCGATCGCACAGATACGCAGTATTTT

J: TRBJ1-5
V: TRBV19
size: NA
D: TRBD1
CDR3: CASSRDRADNQPQHF
DNA: TGTGCCAGTAGTCGGGACAGGGCTGACAATCAGCCCCAGCATTTT

J: TRBJ1-1
V: TRBV5-4
size: NA
D: NA
CDR3: CASSLGQGGTEAFF
DNA: TGTGCCAGCAGCTTAGGGCAGGGAGGCACTGAAGCTTTCTTT